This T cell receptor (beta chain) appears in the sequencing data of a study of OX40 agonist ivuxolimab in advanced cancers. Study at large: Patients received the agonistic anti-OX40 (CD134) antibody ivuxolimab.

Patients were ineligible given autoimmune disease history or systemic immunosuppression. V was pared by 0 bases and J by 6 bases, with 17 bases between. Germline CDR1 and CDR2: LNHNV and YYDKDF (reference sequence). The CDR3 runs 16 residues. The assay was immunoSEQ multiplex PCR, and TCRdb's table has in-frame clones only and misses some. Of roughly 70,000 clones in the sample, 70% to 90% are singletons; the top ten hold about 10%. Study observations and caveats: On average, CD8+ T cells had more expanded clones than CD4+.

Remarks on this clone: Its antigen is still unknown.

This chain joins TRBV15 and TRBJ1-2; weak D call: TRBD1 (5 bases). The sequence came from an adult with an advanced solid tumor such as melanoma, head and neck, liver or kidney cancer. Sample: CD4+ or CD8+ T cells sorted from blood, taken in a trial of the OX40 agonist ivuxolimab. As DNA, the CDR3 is TGTGCCACCAGCAGAGATCGGATCGGGGGAAGGAATGGCTACACCTTC. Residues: CATSRDRIGGRNGYTF.